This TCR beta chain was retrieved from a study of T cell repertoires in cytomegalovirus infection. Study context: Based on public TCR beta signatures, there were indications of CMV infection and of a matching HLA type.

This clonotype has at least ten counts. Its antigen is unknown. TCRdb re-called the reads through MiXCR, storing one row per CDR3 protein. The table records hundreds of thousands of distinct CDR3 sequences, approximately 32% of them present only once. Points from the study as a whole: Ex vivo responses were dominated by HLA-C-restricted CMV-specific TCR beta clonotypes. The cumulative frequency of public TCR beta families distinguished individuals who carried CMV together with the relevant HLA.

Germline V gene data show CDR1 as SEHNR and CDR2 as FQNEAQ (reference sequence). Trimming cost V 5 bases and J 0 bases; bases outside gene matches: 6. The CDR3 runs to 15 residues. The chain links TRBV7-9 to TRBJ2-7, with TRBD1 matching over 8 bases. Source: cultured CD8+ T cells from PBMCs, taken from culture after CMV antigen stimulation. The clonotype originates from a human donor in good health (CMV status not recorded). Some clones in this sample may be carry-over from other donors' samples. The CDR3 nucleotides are TGTGCCAGCAGCCCTGGGACAGGTAGCTCCTACGAGCAGTACGTC. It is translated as CASSPGTGSSYEQYV.